This TCR beta chain was sequenced during a study of cytomegalovirus exposure and HLA in healthy donors. Across the study: Earlier findings included some 120 million unique TCR beta sequences obtained from some 180 million T cells.

A multiplex PCR was run with 60 Vbeta primers and 13 Jbeta primers. In the original processing: Approximately 83 million unique TCR beta chains, roughly 10 million shared, were counted in a later analysis. TCRdb's table, derived via immunoSEQ multiplex PCR, lists solely in-frame clones and lacks some. V, J and clone size are taken as reported in that table, and D and trimming were inferred from the DNA itself. The table includes over 90,000 clones, around 79% detected once. The sample taken for sequencing was PBMCs. The clonotype was recovered from a woman in her 70s in good health and CMV-seropositive.

The CDR3 protein is CASSNTGGYSYEQYF. CDR3 bases: TGTGCCAGCAGCAACACAGGGGGATACTCCTACGAGCAGTACTTC. This chain uses TRBV5-5 with TRBJ2-7, with 8 positions matching TRBD1. The CDR3 consists of 15 residues. Germline assignment: CDR1 SGHKS and CDR2 YYEKEE (reference sequence). Unmatched junction bases numbered 6, after V lost 4 bases and J lost 0 bases.